The subject of this entry is one T cell receptor (beta chain). Its binding antigen is unknown. Base qualities are not recorded, but no much larger clone differs from it by a single base. The data were taken from a study of cytomegalovirus exposure and HLA in healthy donors (dated by TCRdb to the late 2010s). Concerning the study at large: An earlier analysis of roughly 500 of the donors reported 250 to 350 Gb of sequence data and some 110 million unique TCR beta sequences obtained from 180 million or so T cells. An early release covering about 600 HLA-typed donors comprised approximately 290 gigabases of sequencing data and 65 million to 100 million unique TCR sequences. Of the roughly 400 genotyped donors, approximately 81% were placed in the genetic ancestry cluster associated with self-reported Caucasian donors. The aim of the study was to test whether cataloging public T cell receptors could identify signatures of past pathogen exposure. Using immunosequencing, the study profiled T cell repertoires from 666 subjects and related those repertoires to cytomegalovirus serostatus. In addition to the first cohort of 666 subjects, a separate validation cohort of approximately 110 different subjects was used. To predict cytomegalovirus infection status, the study combined high-throughput TCR immunosequencing, statistical association of individual TCRs with disease status, and machine learning. A later analysis re-analyzed previously published TCR beta repertoires from about 730 donors and added high-resolution HLA genotyping to study TCR occurrence patterns. The later analysis used no new phenotypic data to find candidate immune exposures, relying instead on TCR beta sequences and their occurrence across donors. An earlier analysis of approximately 500 of the donors applied high-throughput TCR beta sequencing to assess whether each TCR beta V gene segment acted as functional or pseudogenic. Donor age, sex, ethnicity and CMV serostatus were compiled alongside the repertoire data. In a later genetic analysis, genome-wide SNP genotypes for about 55% of the roughly 670 donors were used, and that subset was treated as a discovery cohort. All discovery cohort repertoires had been generated using a single sequencing platform. HLA typing included class I and class II loci at four-digit resolution. The number of donors typed differed by locus, with 629-630 for A, B, C, DRB1 and DQB1, roughly 520 for DQA1, nearly 610 for DPA1, and some 470 for DPB1. Several DR-DQ haplotypes were handled as single units for association and clustering because linkage in the cohort was strong. Among some 400 genotyped donors of the cohort, an average of roughly 230,000 unique TCR beta nucleotide sequences was sequenced per donor, of which about 18% were non-productive.

Beyond this particular receptor, the publication reports: A total of fewer than 200 TCR beta chains were listed by the study as associated with cytomegalovirus. The presence/absence analyses assumed that sequencing depth was roughly uniform across donors, and that assumption may not be true. An association between a missense DCLRE1C variant and V-gene and J-gene trimming of TCR beta chains was found in a later genetic analysis and replicated in an independent cohort. In vitro tests confirmed that three of the cytomegalovirus-associated TCR beta chains recognize cytomegalovirus antigens. Most TCR sequences were observed very rarely across donors, whereas some public TCRs were present in many individuals. Some IMGT-functional V segments, including TRBV6-2 and TRBV6-3, could not be distinguished by the 87-base-pair reads and were therefore excluded. The cohort was sequenced for TCR beta chains only, and without alpha or paired-chain data the features that could be detected were limited. An earlier analysis of around 600 of the donors showed that most TCR beta V segments appeared in productive rearrangements either about 87% or about 30% of the time, which broadly matched IMGT annotations. Because HLA typing was missing for some donors at each locus, association tests included only the typed subset. Correlated functional status among segregating V segments might be attributable to linkage disequilibrium, but an unknown experimental factor could not be ruled out. A further reported finding was that TCR beta sequences accurately predicted the HLA-A and HLA-B alleles for most subjects in the first cohort. Several of the top co-occurrence clusters appeared to be linked to parvovirus B19, influenza, CMV and Epstein-Barr virus, according to a later analysis. A later analysis found that most CMV-associated TCR beta chains appeared HLA-restricted, with HLA associations seemingly driven largely by CMV exposure. In a later genetic analysis, fewer N-insertions in productive TCRs were reported among donors in an Asian-associated ancestry cluster than the roughly 700-donor mean. In a later analysis, TCR association rates were found to vary across HLA loci, with the most associated TCRs seen for DRB1 alleles and the fewest for HLA-C alleles. In a later analysis, around 15,000 TCR beta sequences were associated with specific HLA alleles at a false discovery rate of 0.05. CMV serostatus was the only immune exposure information available for the cohort. Cytomegalovirus status was reported to be diagnosed by the classifier with high specificity and sensitivity in both the original and validation cohorts. Because counts were too low, around 17 rarely observed V segments, including chromosome 9 orphons, were left out of the earlier analysis of several hundred of the donors. The authors suggested that the approach could potentially be generalized to other disease states and immunological phenotypes. Assigning TCR associations to individual alleles was difficult when HLA alleles, especially DR and DQ, strongly co-occurred. In a later analysis, HLA-associated TCR beta chains showed more clonal expansion and lower generation probabilities than non-associated chains that were equally common. A cluster of highly shared sequence variants was judged likely to be a technical artifact of the sequencing pipeline.

In the germline V gene, CDR1 corresponds to KGHSH and CDR2 to LQKENI. The CDR3 contains 16 residues, cysteine and phenylalanine counted. Here the CDR3 DNA is all that survives: 48 bases in frame from base 1. The V and J ends are trimmed by 6 bases and 1 base, leaving 15 bases between them. The cohort was made up of several hundred healthy bone marrow donors. All cohort members were sampled while nominally healthy, although unrecorded immune exposures were likely present. The donor was CMV seropositive and belonged to the group of over 250 seropositive cohort members. A peripheral blood sample was collected from each donor, and TCR beta sequencing was performed on peripheral blood mononuclear cells. Genomic DNA was extracted from the blood cell samples with the Qiagen DNeasy Blood Extraction Kit. Library preparation employed the immunoSEQ multiplex PCR assay. For the multiplex PCR, a mixture combining 60 forward primers for TCR Vbeta segments and 13 reverse primers for TCR Jbeta segments was used. A multiplex PCR assay on genomic DNA amplified the CDR3 region of rearranged TCR beta genes. On the Illumina HiSeq System, the amplified TCR beta libraries were sequenced as 87-base-pair reads. For the original study's pipeline: Across the 666 repertoires, a later analysis counted about 81 million unique TCR beta chains, 9.5 million to 12 million of which were shared by at least two donors. A nearest-neighbor algorithm error-corrected the raw reads and collapsed the reads into unique sequences, merging closely related sequences to remove PCR and sequencing errors. CDR3 sequences were aligned to IMGT reference sequences to assign V, D and J gene segments. Each retained sequence needed at least a six-nucleotide match to both a V gene segment and a J gene segment. A rearrangement was called productive if the CDR3 had no stop codons and remained in frame with V and J, and every other rearrangement was called non-productive. Following IMGT convention, CDR3 was defined as the stretch from the second conserved V-encoded cysteine to the conserved J-encoded phenylalanine. The earlier analysis of some 540 of the donors excluded any sequence lacking an unambiguous match to a single V gene segment. In an earlier analysis of roughly 500 of the donors, V segments were called functional above 56.7% productive rearrangements and were called segregating when the between-donor standard deviation exceeded 5%. To diagnose cytomegalovirus status from the catalog of TCR beta chain sequences, a statistical classification framework was built. V and J gene assignment, in a later analysis, came from comparing TCR nucleotide sequences with IMGT/GENE-DB human TR gene sequences. Using the TCRdist pipeline, a later analysis assigned CDR3 sequences along with most-parsimonious VDJ recombination scenarios. In a later analysis, each TCR beta chain was defined by its CDR3 amino acid sequence together with its V-gene family, and reads lacking a unique V-gene family were excluded. To address suspected cross-contamination and a sequencing artifact, a later analysis removed a few hundred highly shared, low-generation-probability nucleotide sequences. In a later analysis, a clonal expansion index was calculated for each public chain from normalized within-repertoire ranks of inferred template counts. A later analysis computed generation probabilities with a VDJ recombination model fitted to out-of-frame rearrangements, and checked the results against IGoR. A later analysis scored TCR-TCR, TCR-HLA and TCR-CMV co-occurrence with hypergeometric tests, applying a repertoire-size bias correction to TCR pairs. In a later analysis, false discovery rates were estimated by permuting HLA or CMV assignments 20 times. A later analysis grouped co-occurring TCRs with DBSCAN, adding TCRdist sequence similarity when clustering within HLA-allele-positive subsets. Repertoires with fewer than 30,000 or more than 120,000 public chains, plus five repertoires with anomalous nucleotide sharing, were excluded from co-occurrence clustering. Entries here come from immuneACCESS through TCRdb and include only in-frame sequences with V and J called. Some clones fail to appear in such tables; in the studies checked, an unresolved V gene covers under half of the shortfall, and the cause of the remainder is unknown. V, J and clone size derive from that table, while D and trimming were established from the DNA sequence. The sample table lists more than 95,000 clones, roughly 82% of them with a count of one. Roughly 13% of the sample is in the top ten clones.

The clonotype comes from a woman aged 40 to 50 in good health and CMV-seropositive. The sample was PBMCs. Rearrangement joined TRBV18 to TRBJ2-2; no D gene is confidently identified. This receptor has the CDR3 CASSPFTAGNTGELFF. The DNA is as follows: TGTGCCAGCTCCCCATTCACGGCAGGGAACACCGGGGAGCTGTTTTTT.